The 7 T cell receptor beta chains below were found in one sample sequenced in a study of blood T cells in healthy people across ages. Primers used in a second PCR of about 6 to 11 cycles were a sample-barcoded 5' primer and a J-beta primer mix. In TCRdb, the 5' RACE reads were re-called with MiXCR into one record per CDR3 protein. The sample carries around 1,100,000 distinct CDR3 sequences, roughly two fifths recorded once. The sample was blood. These receptors were collected from a man in his late teens or twenties in good health.

The rearrangement links TRBV3-1 to TRBJ1-1; no clear D gene. The V end was cut by 0 bases, the J end by 3 bases, with 11 bases between. The CDR3 has 15 residues. CDR1 is LGHDT, CDR2 YNNKEL, per germline (reference sequence). The CDR3 coding sequence is TGTGCCAGCAGCCAAGACGGGGTACCTCACACTGAAGCTTTCTTT. Translated: CASSQDGVPHTEAFF.

This clonotype has just a few counts. V usage is TRBV6-5 and J usage is TRBJ1-2; 7 bases line up with TRBD1. Looked up from germline, CDR1 is MNHEY and CDR2 is SVGAGI. V lost 5 bases and J lost 4; bases outside the gene matches: 7. This CDR3 contains 14 residues. CDR3 sequence: CASSRDSLSYGYTF. The CDR3 DNA reads TGTGCCAGCAGTCGGGACAGTCTCTCCTATGGCTACACCTTC.

The chain joins TRBV6-2 or TRBV6-3 to TRBJ2-4, with D perhaps matching TRBD2 (6 bases). The J call is doubtful: the DNA matches TRBJ2-7 better. Per germline, CDR1 MNHEY and CDR2 SVGEGT. CDR3 length: 15 amino acids. The CDR3 DNA sequence: TGTGCCAGCAGTCCCGGGACTTTGGCGGGCTACGAGCAGTACTTC. It yields the protein CASSPGTLAGYEQYF.

This clonotype was observed a handful of times. V is TRBV6-2 or TRBV6-3 and J is TRBJ1-2, with D perhaps matching TRBD1 (6 bases). The CDR3 is made up of 14 amino acids. CDR1 is MNHEY and CDR2 is SVGEGT in the germline V gene. Trimming removed 3 bases from V and 10 bases from J, with 18 bases in between. This CDR3 reads CASSYRQGILVYTF. The DNA for the CDR3 is TGTGCCAGCAGTTATCGCCAGGGGATTTTAGTCTACACCTTC.

This clonotype appeared a few times. This chain joins TRBV11-2 and TRBJ2-1; no clear D gene. The CDR3 length is 14 residues. The germline V and J ends were trimmed by 1 base and 13 bases, with 17 bases remaining between them. Looked up from germline, CDR1 is SGHAT and CDR2 is FQNNGV. The CDR3 here is CASSLVQAATQQFF. For the CDR3, the DNA is TGTGCCAGCAGCTTAGTTCAGGCCGCTACCCAACAGTTCTTC.

This chain uses TRBV28 with TRBJ2-7; TRBD1 aligns across 9 bases. This CDR3 is 16 amino acids long. J lost 7 bases, V lost 4 bases, and 14 bases had no gene match. Germline-derived CDR1 and CDR2 are MDHEN and SYDVKM. CDR3: CASSYPGTGTYNEQYF. CDR3 nucleotides: TGTGCCAGCAGTTATCCCGGGACAGGGACCTACAATGAGCAGTACTTC.

V and J are TRBV9 and TRBJ2-5; 8 nucleotides match TRBD1. CDR3 length equals 14 residues. V was pared by 1 base and J by 11 bases, with 10 bases of the junction left unmatched. Per germline, CDR1 SGDLS and CDR2 YYNGEE. In DNA form, the CDR3 reads TGTGCCAGCAGCGTACTGACAGGGGACAATGAGCAGTACTTC. It yields the protein CASSVLTGDNEQYF.